The entry below describes one T cell receptor (beta chain). The antigen is unknown. Full-length variable regions came from constant-region reverse primers plus semi-nested Nested Universal Primer A PCR. TCRdb itself ran the 5' RACE reads through MiXCR, one entry per CDR3 protein. Altogether about 64,000 distinct CDR3 sequences are present, roughly 23% being singletons, with the ten largest covering under 3.5%. General observations from the study: The TCR gene usage of tumor memory CD4+ T cells clustered together with blood and lymph node memory CD4+ cells and with lymph node naive CD4+ cells.

V lost 0 bases to trimming and J lost 9 bases, with 16 bases between them. The CDR3 runs 16 residues. Germline V gene sequence: CDR1 SGHRS, CDR2 YFSETQ. This clonotype originated in a female donor with breast cancer. This chain joins TRBV5-1 and TRBJ1-6; D remains ambiguous. The sample consisted of memory CD4+ T cells sorted from a lymph node. This sample's subset: memory CD4+ T cells, CD4+CD45RO+CD25-. CDR3 nucleotide sequence: TGCGCCAGCAGCTTGGACCAGGAGGTGTCGGGTTCACCCCTCCACTTT. Its protein product is CASSLDQEVSGSPLHF. Full variable domain (remainder filled in from reference TRBV5-1 and TRBJ1-6): KAGVTQTPRYLIKTRGQQVTLSCSPISGHRSVSWYQQTPGQGLQFLFEYFSETQRNKGNFPGRFSGRQFSNSRSEMNVSTLELGDSALYLCASSLDQEVSGSPLHFGNGTRLTVT.